The 11 T cell receptor beta chains in this list originate from one sample, sequenced in a study of T cell responses to AZD1222 COVID-19 vaccine. Generated by immunoSEQ multiplex PCR, the TCRdb table keeps only in-frame clones and is missing some. The repertoire has about 150,000 clones, roughly nine tenths of them found once; the top ten carry about 4.1%. The sequenced sample was peripheral blood, obtained 28 days after the second AZD1222 dose. The source of these receptors is an adult who received the AZD1222 COVID-19 vaccine.

The table lists this clone with a count of one. J is TRBJ1-1 and V is TRBV21-1. TRBV21-1 is noted as a pseudogene. The CDR3 length is 20 residues. CDR3 loop: CASSPLDGGDIGCQNTEAFF. The CDR3, as DNA: TGTGCCAGCAGTCCCCTTGATGGGGGTGATATCGGCTGTCAGAACACTGAAGCTTTCTTT.

The V call is TRBV5-8, the J call TRBJ2-2; TRBD1 agrees at 8 bases. V was pared by 1 base and J by 5 bases, with 4 bases of the junction left unmatched. CDR3 length equals 15 residues. The germline gives CDR1 SGHTS, CDR2 YDEGEE. The CDR3 region is CASSLWQGATGELFF. The CDR3 bases are TGTGCCAGCAGCTTGTGGCAGGGGGCTACCGGGGAGCTGTTTTTT. The whole variable domain, remainder taken from reference TRBV5-8 and TRBJ2-2, is EAGVTQSPTHLIKTRGQQATLRCSPISGHTSVYWYQQALGLGLQFLLWYDEGEERNRGNFPPRFSGRQFPNYSSELNVNALELEDSALYLCASSLWQGATGELFFGEGSRLTVL.

This chain uses TRBV7-2 with TRBJ1-1, with a possible D match to TRBD1 (5 bases). Deletions cut 0 bases from V and 5 bases from J, with 10 bases between. This CDR3 comprises 14 residues. The germline CDR1 and CDR2 sequences are SGHTA and FQGNSA. CDR3 protein: CASSLAKGSTEAFF. The CDR3, as DNA: TGTGCCAGCAGCTTAGCGAAGGGGAGTACTGAAGCTTTCTTT.

The count of this clone is one. The chain uses TRBV29-1 and TRBJ1-1; D not resolved. Per the germline V gene, CDR1 is SQVTM and CDR2 is ANQGSEA. The CDR3 spans 12 residues. Trimming took 5 bases from V and 0 from J, leaving 7 bases between them. Written as DNA, the CDR3 is TGCAGCGTTTCCCGGATGAACACTGAAGCTTTCTTT. Translated, it gives CSVSRMNTEAFF.

This CDR3 reads CASSQDPGGPNSYGYTF. The DNA of the CDR3 is TGCGCCAGCAGCCAAGACCCTGGAGGCCCGAATTCCTATGGCTACACCTTC. The chain joins TRBV4-1 to TRBJ1-2; D not resolved. The V end lost 0 bases, the J end lost 4 bases, and 18 bases lay between the germline ends. Germline CDR1 and CDR2: MGHRA and YSYEKL. The CDR3 consists of 17 residues.

The chain has TRBV5-1 and TRBJ2-5; D gene uncertain. V was trimmed by 4 bases and J by 2 bases, leaving 9 bases between them. CDR1 and CDR2 (germline): SGHRS, YFSETQ. CDR3 length: 13 amino acids. The CDR3 bases are TGCGCCAGCAGCATTTTCCAGCAAGAGACCCAGTACTTC. Its protein is CASSIFQQETQYF.

The V and J genes are TRBV29-1 and TRBJ2-1; no firm D call. Germline lookup yields CDR1 SQVTM and CDR2 ANQGSEA. V was shortened by 1 base and J by 4 bases, with 8 bases between the two germline ends. This CDR3 region has 13 residues. The CDR3 DNA reads TGCAGCGTTGAAGTAGGTCAGTACAATGAGCAGTTCTTC. Its translation is CSVEVGQYNEQFF.

The sample holds one count of this clone. This chain joins TRBV7-3 and TRBJ2-3; 7 bases map to TRBD1. The germline V gene encodes CDR1 SGHTA and CDR2 FQGTGA. The V segment lost 7 bases and the J segment 1 base; nucleotides outside the gene matches: 5. CDR3 length: 14 amino acids. The CDR3 region is CASTEGQGTDTQYF. CDR3 nucleotides: TGTGCCAGCACCGAAGGACAGGGCACAGATACGCAGTATTTT.

The rearrangement joins TRBV4-3 to TRBJ1-1; D not resolved. The CDR3 has 13 residues. V lost 3 bases to trimming and J lost 0 bases, with 5 bases between them. Germline V gene lookup returns CDR1 LGHNA and CDR2 YSLEER. The CDR3 spells CASSQGMNTEAFF. The CDR3 DNA reads as TGCGCCAGCAGCCAGGGTATGAACACTGAAGCTTTCTTT.

The chain has TRBV6-5 and TRBJ1-2, with D unclear. The V end lost 7 bases, the J end lost 3 bases, and 15 bases lay between the germline ends. Germline V CDR1 and CDR2: MNHEY, SVGAGI. The CDR3 is 14 amino acids. The CDR3 region is CASTPLSTDYGYTF. The CDR3 region has the DNA TGTGCCAGCACCCCCTTGTCTACGGACTATGGCTACACCTTC.

The chain joins TRBV27 to TRBJ1-6; 10 nucleotides align to TRBD1. The CDR3 contains 15 residues. V was clipped by 0 bases and J by 8 bases; unmatched bases: 1. The V gene's germline CDR1 is MNHEY and CDR2 SMNVEV (reference sequence). CDR3 in DNA: TGTGCCAGCAGTTTATCGGGACAGGGGTATTCACCCCTCCACTTT. Translating gives CASSLSGQGYSPLHF.